This T cell receptor beta chain emerged from a study of blood T cell repertoires in COVID-19. In the study overall: Material from acute and convalescent COVID-19 was sourced from the United States, Italy and Spain.

Authors' methods: Reference gene primer amplification gave estimated nucleated cell counts. TCRdb's table, derived via immunoSEQ multiplex PCR, lists solely in-frame clones and lacks some. The V and J calls and clone size come from that table; D and trimming were worked out from the DNA. The repertoire holds around 86,000 clones, roughly 85% seen once, with roughly 40% in the top ten. CDR3 length equals 20 residues. Unmatched junction bases numbered 15, after V lost 5 bases and J lost 0 bases. The germline gives CDR1 MNHEY, CDR2 SMNVEV (reference sequence). This clone showed up just once. The sequenced material came from peripheral blood. The chain recombines TRBV27 with TRBJ2-5, with TRBD2 matching over 13 bases. The origin of this receptor is a man at least 80 years old with acute or convalescent COVID-19. This chain's CDR3 is CASSIKILTSGRENQETQYF. Written as DNA, the CDR3 is TGTGCCAGCAGTATAAAAATCCTTACTAGCGGGAGGGAAAACCAAGAGACCCAGTACTTC.